This is a list of T cell receptor beta chains from one sample in a study of cytomegalovirus exposure and HLA in healthy donors. Sequenced by immunoSEQ multiplex PCR; TCRdb stores in-frame clones only, minus some. The table has roughly 200,000 clones, 79% seen once. The specimen was PBMCs. Receptors originate from a woman in her 30s in good health and CMV-seropositive. Both conserved end residues are part of each CDR3. The order of the fields is V gene, J gene, clone size, D gene, CDR3 protein, CDR3 DNA. The D gene is left open where the match is weak. Size values are once, few and many counts, or a class for expanded clones, and some rows have none.

V gene: TRBV7-2
J gene: TRBJ1-5
clone size: -
D gene: -
CDR3 protein: CASSGGNQPQHF
CDR3 DNA: TGTGCCAGCTCGGGTGGGAATCAGCCCCAGCATTTT

V gene: TRBV4-3
J gene: TRBJ2-2
clone size: -
D gene: TRBD2
CDR3 protein: CASSLLGLAPGELFF
CDR3 DNA: TGCGCCAGCAGCCTATTAGGACTAGCGCCCGGGGAGCTGTTTTTT

V gene: TRBV12-1
J gene: TRBJ1-2
clone size: -
D gene: -
CDR3 protein: CASSLGGRDTSNYGYTF
CDR3 DNA: TGTGCCAGCAGCTTAGGGGGCCGGGACACCTCTAACTATGGCTACACCTTC

V gene: TRBV9
J gene: TRBJ2-7
clone size: once
D gene: TRBD1
CDR3 protein: CASSVEGTESYEQYF
CDR3 DNA: TGTGCCAGCAGCGTAGAAGGGACAGAGTCCTACGAGCAGTACTTC

V gene: TRBV2
J gene: TRBJ2-1
clone size: -
D gene: TRBD2
CDR3 protein: CASRGLAGLDEQFF
CDR3 DNA: TGTGCCAGCAGGGGACTAGCGGGGTTGGATGAGCAGTTCTTC

V gene: TRBV7-8
J gene: TRBJ2-7
clone size: -
D gene: TRBD1
CDR3 protein: CASSPQRTGENSYEQYF
CDR3 DNA: TGTGCCAGCAGCCCTCAGAGGACAGGGGAGAACTCCTACGAGCAGTACTTC

V gene: TRBV7-9
J gene: TRBJ2-7
clone size: -
D gene: -
CDR3 protein: CASSPRDWRGEQYF
CDR3 DNA: TGTGCCAGCAGCCCTCGGGACTGGCGTGGCGAGCAGTACTTC

V gene: TRBV9
J gene: TRBJ2-3
clone size: once
D gene: -
CDR3 protein: CASSVASGTDTQYF
CDR3 DNA: TGTGCCAGCAGCGTAGCGTCGGGCACAGATACGCAGTATTTT

V gene: TRBV2
J gene: TRBJ1-5
clone size: -
D gene: TRBD1
CDR3 protein: CASRYRGQPQHF
CDR3 DNA: TGTGCCAGCAGGTACAGGGGGCAGCCCCAGCATTTT

V gene: TRBV29-1
J gene: TRBJ2-3
clone size: once
D gene: -
CDR3 protein: CSVTDRFTDTQYF
CDR3 DNA: TGCAGCGTAACGGACAGATTCACAGATACGCAGTATTTT

V gene: TRBV9
J gene: TRBJ2-1
clone size: few
D gene: -
CDR3 protein: CASSGPPSYNEQFF
CDR3 DNA: TGTGCCAGCAGCGGGCCCCCAAGCTACAATGAGCAGTTCTTC

V gene: TRBV9
J gene: TRBJ2-1
clone size: -
D gene: TRBD1
CDR3 protein: CASTPGTVFNEQFF
CDR3 DNA: TGTGCCAGCACCCCCGGGACAGTCTTCAATGAGCAGTTCTTC

V gene: TRBV4-3
J gene: TRBJ1-3
clone size: -
D gene: -
CDR3 protein: CASSQDPGFGNTIYF
CDR3 DNA: TGCGCCAGCAGCCAAGATCCCGGGTTCGGAAACACCATATATTTT

V gene: TRBV5-1
J gene: TRBJ1-3
clone size: -
D gene: -
CDR3 protein: CASSLSGGENTIYF
CDR3 DNA: TGCGCCAGCAGCTTGTCGGGGGGCGAAAACACCATATATTTT

V gene: TRBV5-1
J gene: TRBJ2-3
clone size: -
D gene: -
CDR3 protein: CASSSTRENTQYF
CDR3 DNA: TGCGCCAGCAGCTCCACGCGGGAAAATACGCAGTATTTT

V gene: TRBV13
J gene: TRBJ2-1
clone size: -
D gene: TRBD2
CDR3 protein: CASSLGLAGGNEQFF
CDR3 DNA: TGTGCCAGCAGCTTAGGACTAGCGGGGGGGAATGAGCAGTTCTTC

V gene: TRBV7-6
J gene: TRBJ2-5
clone size: -
D gene: -
CDR3 protein: CASSRNQIQETQYF
CDR3 DNA: TGTGCCAGCAGCCGAAATCAGATTCAAGAGACCCAGTACTTC

V gene: TRBV6-1
J gene: TRBJ1-4
clone size: -
D gene: -
CDR3 protein: CASSEGGRGEKLFF
CDR3 DNA: TGTGCCAGCAGTGAGGGGGGGAGGGGTGAAAAACTGTTTTTT

V gene: TRBV5-6
J gene: TRBJ1-5
clone size: once
D gene: -
CDR3 protein: CASSRLRQSNQPQHF
CDR3 DNA: TGTGCCAGCAGTCGACTTAGACAGTCAAATCAGCCCCAGCATTTT

V gene: TRBV29-1
J gene: TRBJ1-2
clone size: -
D gene: -
CDR3 protein: CSVEGGTNYGYTF
CDR3 DNA: TGCAGCGTTGAAGGGGGCACTAACTATGGCTACACCTTC

V gene: TRBV4-3
J gene: TRBJ1-2
clone size: -
D gene: TRBD1
CDR3 protein: CASSQDRWTGISYGYTF
CDR3 DNA: TGCGCCAGCAGCCAAGATCGATGGACAGGCATTTCCTATGGCTACACCTTC

V gene: TRBV27
J gene: TRBJ2-7
clone size: -
D gene: -
CDR3 protein: CASSLLEASPYEQYF
CDR3 DNA: TGTGCCAGCAGTTTATTAGAAGCTTCCCCCTACGAGCAGTACTTC

V gene: TRBV11-3
J gene: TRBJ2-1
clone size: once
D gene: -
CDR3 protein: CASSARQNNEQFF
CDR3 DNA: TGTGCCAGCAGCGCCCGACAGAACAATGAGCAGTTCTTC

V gene: TRBV20-1
J gene: TRBJ2-2
clone size: -
D gene: -
CDR3 protein: CSARFTGELFF
CDR3 DNA: TGCAGTGCGAGGTTCACCGGGGAGCTGTTTTTT

V gene: TRBV7-2
J gene: TRBJ1-5
clone size: -
D gene: -
CDR3 protein: CASSSNRNSNQPQHF
CDR3 DNA: TGTGCCAGCAGCTCCAACAGGAATAGCAATCAGCCCCAGCATTTT

V gene: TRBV11-3
J gene: TRBJ1-2
clone size: -
D gene: -
CDR3 protein: CASSHDSGEYGYTF
CDR3 DNA: TGTGCCAGCAGCCATGACAGTGGGGAATACGGCTACACCTTC

V gene: TRBV13
J gene: TRBJ2-7
clone size: -
D gene: TRBD2
CDR3 protein: CASSLGLTSGGEAYEQYF
CDR3 DNA: TGTGCCAGCAGCTTAGGTCTGACTAGCGGAGGGGAAGCCTACGAGCAGTACTTC

V gene: TRBV20-1
J gene: TRBJ2-1
clone size: once
D gene: -
CDR3 protein: CSARLPVQVFF
CDR3 DNA: TGCAGTGCTAGACTTCCGGTTCAAGTGTTCTTC

V gene: TRBV18
J gene: TRBJ2-5
clone size: -
D gene: TRBD2
CDR3 protein: CASSPRTSGTPFETQYF
CDR3 DNA: TGTGCCAGCTCACCACGGACTAGCGGGACGCCATTTGAGACCCAGTACTTC

V gene: TRBV7-8
J gene: TRBJ2-1
clone size: -
D gene: -
CDR3 protein: CASSPTPGTYNEQFF
CDR3 DNA: TGTGCCAGCAGCCCCACCCCGGGGACCTACAATGAGCAGTTCTTC

V gene: TRBV11-2
J gene: TRBJ1-1
clone size: -
D gene: TRBD1
CDR3 protein: CASSMDRATEAFF
CDR3 DNA: TGTGCCAGCAGCATGGACAGGGCCACTGAAGCTTTCTTT

V gene: TRBV11-2
J gene: TRBJ1-3
clone size: -
D gene: TRBD1
CDR3 protein: CASSSLGQGSGNTIYF
CDR3 DNA: TGTGCCAGCAGCTCCCTCGGACAGGGCTCTGGAAACACCATATATTTT

V gene: TRBV6-1
J gene: TRBJ2-1
clone size: -
D gene: TRBD2
CDR3 protein: CASSNPGTNYNEQFF
CDR3 DNA: TGTGCCAGCAGTAACCCCGGGACTAACTACAATGAGCAGTTCTTC

V gene: TRBV6-5
J gene: TRBJ2-7
clone size: few
D gene: TRBD1
CDR3 protein: CASFRDRGYEQYF
CDR3 DNA: TGTGCCAGCTTCCGGGACAGGGGCTACGAGCAGTACTTC

V gene: TRBV6-1
J gene: TRBJ2-7
clone size: few
D gene: TRBD2
CDR3 protein: CASSEEAGEVEQYF
CDR3 DNA: TGTGCCAGCAGTGAAGAAGCGGGAGAAGTCGAGCAGTACTTC

V gene: TRBV4-3
J gene: TRBJ2-2
clone size: -
D gene: TRBD1
CDR3 protein: CASSHEQGSNTGELFF
CDR3 DNA: TGCGCCAGCAGCCATGAACAGGGGTCGAACACCGGGGAGCTGTTTTTT

V gene: TRBV5-6
J gene: TRBJ2-5
clone size: -
D gene: -
CDR3 protein: CASSPTLEIETQYF
CDR3 DNA: TGTGCCAGCAGCCCAACGCTAGAAATAGAGACCCAGTACTTC

V gene: TRBV2
J gene: TRBJ1-3
clone size: -
D gene: -
CDR3 protein: CASSEDSGNTIYF
CDR3 DNA: TGTGCCAGCAGTGAAGACAGCGGAAACACCATATATTTT

V gene: TRBV6-1
J gene: TRBJ1-5
clone size: once
D gene: -
CDR3 protein: CASSSQPESNQPQHF
CDR3 DNA: TGTGCCAGCAGTTCCCAACCGGAGAGCAATCAGCCCCAGCATTTT

V gene: TRBV19
J gene: TRBJ2-7
clone size: -
D gene: TRBD1
CDR3 protein: CASAPGQGPYEQYF
CDR3 DNA: TGTGCCAGCGCACCGGGACAGGGGCCCTACGAGCAGTACTTC

V gene: TRBV7-2
J gene: TRBJ2-7
clone size: -
D gene: -
CDR3 protein: CASSLVSDSDSSYEQYF
CDR3 DNA: TGTGCCAGCAGCTTAGTTTCGGACAGTGATAGCTCCTACGAGCAGTACTTC

V gene: TRBV5-1
J gene: TRBJ2-6
clone size: -
D gene: -
CDR3 protein: CASSLGGAGANVLTF
CDR3 DNA: TGCGCCAGCAGTCTGGGGGGTGCTGGGGCCAACGTCCTGACTTTC

V gene: TRBV7-2
J gene: TRBJ2-3
clone size: -
D gene: -
CDR3 protein: CASNTNTDTQYF
CDR3 DNA: TGTGCCAGCAACACGAATACAGATACGCAGTATTTT

V gene: TRBV18
J gene: TRBJ2-3
clone size: once
D gene: -
CDR3 protein: CASSPDAEDTQYF
CDR3 DNA: TGTGCCAGCTCACCGGATGCGGAAGATACGCAGTATTTT

V gene: TRBV19
J gene: TRBJ2-7
clone size: few
D gene: -
CDR3 protein: CASSDSGPYEQYF
CDR3 DNA: TGTGCCAGTAGTGACAGTGGGCCCTACGAGCAGTACTTC

V gene: TRBV5-1
J gene: TRBJ1-2
clone size: -
D gene: -
CDR3 protein: CASSLGPRDTLVNYGYTF
CDR3 DNA: TGCGCCAGCAGCTTAGGACCCCGGGACACTTTGGTGAACTATGGCTACACCTTC

V gene: TRBV6-1
J gene: TRBJ2-7
clone size: -
D gene: -
CDR3 protein: CASSEGVWGKQYF
CDR3 DNA: TGTGCCAGCAGTGAAGGGGTCTGGGGCAAGCAGTACTTC

V gene: TRBV5-1
J gene: TRBJ2-5
clone size: -
D gene: TRBD2
CDR3 protein: CASSSPVSGEGETQYF
CDR3 DNA: TGCGCCAGCAGCTCGCCCGTTTCGGGGGAGGGGGAGACCCAGTACTTC

V gene: TRBV15
J gene: TRBJ2-7
clone size: -
D gene: TRBD2
CDR3 protein: CATSRAAGARSTYEQYF
CDR3 DNA: TGTGCCACCAGCAGAGCTGCGGGAGCCCGTTCCACTTACGAGCAGTACTTC

V gene: TRBV14
J gene: TRBJ2-7
clone size: -
D gene: TRBD2
CDR3 protein: CASSPGASGSYEQYF
CDR3 DNA: TGTGCCAGCAGCCCCGGCGCTAGCGGCTCCTACGAGCAGTACTTC

V gene: TRBV5-1
J gene: TRBJ2-3
clone size: -
D gene: -
CDR3 protein: CASSLGVSGTDTQYF
CDR3 DNA: TGCGCCAGCAGCTTGGGGGTTAGCGGCACAGATACGCAGTATTTT

V gene: TRBV7-4
J gene: TRBJ2-3
clone size: -
D gene: -
CDR3 protein: CASSLMGPQVTDTQYF
CDR3 DNA: TGTGCCAGCAGCTTAATGGGGCCCCAAGTAACAGATACGCAGTATTTT

V gene: TRBV30
J gene: TRBJ1-1
clone size: once
D gene: TRBD1
CDR3 protein: CAWSEGDRVNTEAFF
CDR3 DNA: TGTGCCTGGAGTGAGGGGGACAGAGTCAACACTGAAGCTTTCTTT